The 23 T cell receptor beta chains below come from one sample, sequenced in a study of T cell changes during pregnancy in multiple sclerosis. TCRdb's table, derived via immunoSEQ multiplex PCR, lists solely in-frame clones and lacks some. In the table there are around 32,000 clones, 80% to 90% of which are singletons. The material sequenced was CD8+ T cells from peripheral blood mononuclear cells, taken in the third trimester of pregnancy. The receptors here all came from a female donor with multiple sclerosis, enrolled in a pregnancy study.

The chain uses TRBV6-1 and TRBJ1-2, with 9 nucleotides matching TRBD1. This CDR3 is built from 16 residues. The germline V gene encodes CDR1 MNHNS and CDR2 SASEGT. V trimming: 1 base; J trimming: 4 bases; junction bases outside the gene matches: 7. CDR3 nucleotide sequence: TGTGCCAGCAGTGAAGTCGGGACAGGGTCATTCTATGGCTACACCTTC. Translating gives CASSEVGTGSFYGYTF.

This chain links TRBV5-1 with TRBJ2-1; 10 bases match TRBD2. From germline, CDR1 is SGHRS and CDR2 YFSETQ. The CDR3 extends over 14 amino acids. J was trimmed by 3 bases and V by 4 bases; bases with no gene match: 1. DNA of the CDR3: TGCGCCAGCAGCACTAGCGGGGTCTACAATGAGCAGTTCTTC. Protein sequence: CASSTSGVYNEQFF.

This chain joins TRBV5-1 and TRBJ1-3; maybe TRBD1 (5 bases). The CDR3 sequence is 18 residues long. Trimming took 0 bases from V and 0 from J, leaving 16 bases between them. The germline V gene has CDR1 SGHRS and CDR2 YFSETQ. The CDR3 is CASSLDGRGAFSGNTIYF. CDR3 coding DNA: TGCGCCAGCAGCTTGGACGGGAGGGGCGCCTTCTCTGGAAACACCATATATTTT.

The V call is TRBV29-1, the J call TRBJ2-7; the D is unclear. The CDR3 spans 11 residues. Per germline, CDR1 SQVTM and CDR2 ANQGSEA. V gave up 4 bases and J gave up 0 bases, with 4 bases separating them. Written as DNA, the CDR3 is TGCAGCGTTGTCGGCTCCTACGAGCAGTACTTC. This gives the protein CSVVGSYEQYF.

This chain uses TRBV7-3 with TRBJ2-1; D is ambiguous. Germline V gives CDR1 SGHTA, CDR2 FQGTGA. The V end lost 1 base, the J end lost 6 bases, and 13 bases lay between the germline ends. This CDR3 has 15 residues. The chain's CDR3 is CASSLNLGSFNEQFF. Written as DNA, the CDR3 is TGTGCCAGCAGCTTAAATCTAGGCTCGTTCAATGAGCAGTTCTTC.

The J gene is TRBJ1-2, the V gene TRBV18, with TRBD1 as a possible D gene (6 bases). The length of the CDR3 is 16 residues. The germline V gene encodes CDR1 KGHSH and CDR2 LQKENI. Trimming stripped 2 bases from V and 1 base from J, with 14 bases between. CDR3 bases: TGTGCCAGCTCACCAATTCAGGACAGTTTTAACTATGGCTACACCTTC. It translates to CASSPIQDSFNYGYTF.

The gene calls are TRBV5-1 and TRBJ1-2; D might be TRBD1 (6 bases). Between the trimmed V and J ends, which lost 4 bases and 8 bases, there was a span of 21 bases. The CDR3 has 15 residues. The V gene's germline CDR1 is SGHRS and CDR2 YFSETQ. The CDR3, as DNA: TGCGCCAGCAGCCCAGGGGAGGGAGGTTTAAGCGGCTACACCTTC. Its protein is CASSPGEGGLSGYTF.

This chain uses TRBV6-5 with TRBJ2-7; no clear D gene. The germline CDR1 and CDR2 sequences are MNHEY and SVGAGI. The length of the CDR3 is 12 residues. V was trimmed by 8 bases and J by 0 bases, leaving 8 bases between them. Here the CDR3 DNA reads TGTGCCAGCCAACGGTTCTCCTACGAGCAGTACTTC. It translates to CASQRFSYEQYF.

This clone was counted a single time. The chain employs TRBV27 and TRBJ1-2, with a possible D match to TRBD1 (5 bases). Germline assignment: CDR1 MNHEY and CDR2 SMNVEV (reference sequence). Trimming shortened V by 3 bases and J by 1 base, and 15 bases separated the two germline ends. The CDR3 is 16 amino acids. This CDR3 is CASSFKQSGGNYGYTF. Here the CDR3 DNA reads TGTGCCAGCAGTTTTAAGCAATCCGGGGGTAACTATGGCTACACCTTC.

J is TRBJ1-5 and V is TRBV11-2; tentative D call: TRBD1 (5 bases). This CDR3 spans 15 amino acids. V was shortened by 0 bases and J by 1 base, with 7 bases between the two germline ends. Germline CDR1 and CDR2: SGHAT and FQNNGV. CDR3 sequence reads: CASSLEGGSNQPQHF. The DNA for the CDR3 is TGTGCCAGCAGCTTAGAGGGGGGGAGCAATCAGCCCCAGCATTTT.

This CDR3 reads CASSTLGTSNTGELFF. The CDR3 DNA follows: TGCGCCAGCAGCACCCTCGGGACAAGTAACACCGGGGAGCTGTTTTTT. V is TRBV4-1 and J is TRBJ2-2, with D perhaps matching TRBD1 (6 bases). The CDR3 has 16 amino acids. CDR1 and CDR2 from the germline V gene are MGHRA and YSYEKL. V lost 5 bases and J 2 bases, leaving 15 bases between the germline ends.

The V gene is TRBV5-5, the J gene TRBJ1-5; D perhaps matches TRBD1 (6 bases). CDR1 SGHKS and CDR2 YYEKEE come from the germline V gene (reference sequence). The V end lost 3 bases, the J end lost 4 bases, and 8 bases lay between the germline ends. CDR3 length: 13 residues. The CDR3, as DNA: TGTGCCAGCAGCTCGGACAGAAATCAGCCCCAGCATTTT. Protein: CASSSDRNQPQHF.

This rearrangement joins TRBV7-6 to TRBJ2-5, with 7 bases matching TRBD1. V shed 6 bases, J shed 5 bases, and the junction held 6 bases outside the gene matches. The CDR3 is made up of 13 amino acids. In germline, CDR1 is SGHVS, CDR2 FNYEAQ. The CDR3 coding sequence is TGTGCCAGCAGTCGCACAGGGGTGGAGACCCAGTACTTC. Its translation is CASSRTGVETQYF.

The chain joins TRBV2 to TRBJ2-5, with 7 bases that match TRBD1. Germline CDR1 reads SNHLY; CDR2 reads FYNNEI. The CDR3 consists of 15 residues. The trim removed 1 base at V and 4 bases at J, leaving 6 bases unmatched. CDR3 nucleotide sequence: TGTGCCAGCAGTGAAGGGCAGGGGGTGGGAGAGACCCAGTACTTC. This encodes CASSEGQGVGETQYF.

The chain is built from TRBV19 and TRBJ2-1; 14 bases align to TRBD2. Germline-derived CDR1 and CDR2 are LNHDA and SQIVND (reference sequence). Unmatched junction bases numbered 13, after V lost 9 bases and J lost 12 bases. CDR3 size: 15 residues. Here the CDR3 DNA reads TGTGCCAGCCATGGGGGGACTAGCGGGAGAAGAGGGCAGTTCTTC. As protein: CASHGGTSGRRGQFF.

The chain carries TRBV11-2 and TRBJ2-3; 7 bases are shared with TRBD1. Germline trimming cut 5 bases from V and 3 bases from J; bases unmatched to any gene: 11. Looked up from germline, CDR1 is SGHAT and CDR2 is FQNNGV. This CDR3 has 16 amino acids. The DNA for the CDR3 is TGTGCCAGCAGCCCCGCTAGGGGGCTGAGGACAGATACGCAGTATTTT. Protein sequence: CASSPARGLRTDTQYF.

V usage is TRBV27 and J usage is TRBJ1-5; perhaps TRBD1 as D (5 bases). The CDR3 contains 14 residues. Trimming shortened V by 8 bases and J by 0 bases, and 11 bases separated the two germline ends. Germline V gene data show CDR1 as MNHEY and CDR2 as SMNVEV (reference sequence). The CDR3 region is CASGAAYSNQPQHF. For the CDR3, the DNA is TGTGCCAGCGGGGCCGCATATAGCAATCAGCCCCAGCATTTT.

The chain recombines TRBV2 with TRBJ1-5; tentative D call: TRBD1 (6 bases). Germline CDR1 SNHLY, CDR2 FYNNEI. The CDR3 runs 18 residues. V gave up 6 bases and J gave up 3 bases, with 24 bases separating them. The CDR3: CASSVAEGKTGFNQPQHF. DNA of the CDR3: TGTGCCAGCAGCGTCGCAGAGGGCAAGACAGGTTTCAATCAGCCCCAGCATTTT.

This clone was picked up one time. The chain has TRBV25-1 and TRBJ1-4; TRBD1 might be the D (6 bases). This CDR3 has 13 residues. V dropped 6 bases and J dropped 7 bases, with 12 bases sitting between them. Germline CDR1 MGHDK, CDR2 SYGVNS. In nucleotides, the CDR3 is TGTGCCAGCAGAGCCAGGGGTTCTGAAAAACTGTTTTTT. Protein sequence: CASRARGSEKLFF.

The chain links TRBV19 to TRBJ2-1; 11 nucleotides agree with TRBD2. Trimming cost V 7 bases and J 4 bases; bases outside gene matches: 6. The CDR3 is 15 residues long. The V gene's germline CDR1 is LNHDA and CDR2 SQIVND (reference sequence). CDR3 region: CASTLSGGAYNEQFF. The CDR3 nucleotides read TGTGCCAGTACCCTTAGCGGGGGGGCTTACAATGAGCAGTTCTTC.

V is TRBV23-1 and J is TRBJ2-5, with a weak D call TRBD1 (5 bases). TRBV23-1 is marked as an open reading frame, function uncertain. The CDR3 is 14 residues long. V was clipped by 3 bases and J by 5 bases, with 13 bases between them. DNA of the CDR3: TGCGCCAGCAGTCAGTCCCAGGGCCGCGAGACCCAGTACTTC. Its translation is CASSQSQGRETQYF.

V and J are TRBV5-6 and TRBJ1-1; D is unclear. Trimming removed 0 bases from V and 4 bases from J, with 16 bases in between. The length of the CDR3 is 16 residues. CDR1 and CDR2 from the germline V gene are SGHDT and YYEEEE. CDR3: CASSLALMGAGTEAFF. The CDR3 DNA reads TGTGCCAGCAGCTTGGCCCTCATGGGCGCGGGCACTGAAGCTTTCTTT.

The rearrangement links TRBV6-1 to TRBJ1-5, with D possibly TRBD1 on 5 matching bases. Between the trimmed V and J ends, which lost 5 bases and 2 bases, there was a span of 10 bases. The germline V gene encodes CDR1 MNHNS and CDR2 SASEGT. This CDR3 has 14 amino acids. The chain's CDR3 is CASSMSRGNQPQHF. The CDR3 DNA reads TGTGCCAGCAGTATGTCCAGGGGCAATCAGCCCCAGCATTTT.